The TCR beta chain described here comes from a study of blood T cell repertoires in COVID-19. The table came from immunoSEQ multiplex PCR; TCRdb's copy has only in-frame clones and leaves some out. The profile shows some 170,000 clones, just under 90% of them singletons. Seattle patients were enrolled while actively infected and followed longitudinally. The V gene end was trimmed by 3 bases and the J gene end by 8 bases; junction bases not matched to a gene: 11. The CDR3 contains 15 residues. Germline values: CDR1 SGHDT, CDR2 YYEEEE. This receptor was identified in a woman between 65 and 79 years old with COVID-19, enrolled during active disease. The material sequenced was peripheral blood. This rearrangement joins TRBV5-6 to TRBJ2-3, with 8 nucleotides matching TRBD1. The CDR3 nucleotides are TGTGCCAGCAGCTGGTGGACAGGGCCAGAAAGTACGCAGTATTTT. Protein sequence: CASSWWTGPESTQYF.